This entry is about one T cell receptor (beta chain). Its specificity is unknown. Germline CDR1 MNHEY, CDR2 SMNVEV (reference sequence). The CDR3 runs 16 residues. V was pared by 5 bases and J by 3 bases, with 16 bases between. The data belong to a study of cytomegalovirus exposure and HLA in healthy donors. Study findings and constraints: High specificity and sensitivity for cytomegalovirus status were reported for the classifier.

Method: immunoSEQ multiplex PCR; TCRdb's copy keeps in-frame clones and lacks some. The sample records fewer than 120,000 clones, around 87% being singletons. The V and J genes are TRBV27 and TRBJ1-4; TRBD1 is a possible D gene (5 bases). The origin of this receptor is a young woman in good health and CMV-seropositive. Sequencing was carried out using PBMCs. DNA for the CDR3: TGTGCCAGCAGTCGCGGCCTCAGGGCCGCTAATGAAAAACTGTTTTTT. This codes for CASSRGLRAANEKLFF.